This T cell receptor beta chain comes out of a study of blood T cell repertoires in COVID-19. Produced via immunoSEQ multiplex PCR; TCRdb's table is partial and in-frame only. The sample shows 30,000 to 35,000 clones, 89% of them seen only once. V was pared by 0 bases and J by 2 bases, with 6 bases of the junction left unmatched. The CDR3 is 16 amino acids. The germline CDR1 and CDR2 sequences are GTSNPN and SVGIG (reference sequence). The TCR originated in an elderly man with acute or convalescent COVID-19. This chain connects TRBV30 to TRBJ1-2; 10 bases align to TRBD1. Sequencing was carried out using peripheral blood. The CDR3 loop reads CAWSVYRTGGNYGYTF. CDR3 DNA sequence: TGTGCCTGGAGTGTATACCGGACAGGGGGGAACTATGGCTACACCTTC.